This T cell receptor beta chain was obtained from a study of yellow fever vaccine responses in identical twins (dated by TCRdb to between 2018 and 2020). As for the study more broadly: Focusing on identical twins, the study followed the T cell clones that responded to the vaccine, and did so with precision.

Broad study findings and their caveats: The authors reported that the T cell response to vaccination in identical twins appeared partly convergent and partly personalized.

This clonotype has a handful of counts. The antigen this receptor binds is unknown. Within one base of it there is no much larger clone, and no base qualities were kept. Receptor amplification or capture employed RT-PCR. TCRdb lists the instrument as Illumina HiSeq 2500. TCRdb trimmed public reads at Q25 via fastp, called clones via MiXCR and kept in-frame beta chains. Identical CDR3 protein sequences are pooled into one entry, listed with their most common genes and DNA. The sample includes approximately 13,000 distinct CDR3 sequences, with approximately 84% observed a single time. Roughly 0.68% of the sample rests with the top ten. Relative to germline, V is 0 bases shorter and J is 9 bases shorter, with 3 bases between their ends. The CDR3 sequence holds 10 residues, the cysteine and phenylalanine included. The retained sequence is limited to the CDR3, 30 bases, with the frame set at the first base. CDR1 and CDR2, looked up from the germline V gene (reference sequence), are DFQATT and SNEGSKA.

The origin of this receptor is a young woman who received the yellow fever vaccine. Donor details come from another sample of the same person, matched by shared clones. The V and J segments used are TRBV20-1 and TRBJ2-1, with the D gene not confidently named. Sequencing was performed on T cells from blood (PBMCs), unsorted or a sorted subset (not recorded which), taken before or after yellow fever vaccination (not recorded which). The DNA sequence is TGCAGTGCTAGAGATTTTGAGCAGTTCTTC. This translates into CSARDFEQFF.